Sequencing of this T cell receptor beta chain was carried out in a study of CD8 T cells in ankylosing spondylitis. Study results and caveats: There was a TCR beta motif, made of fewer than 10 highly homologous variants, that appeared characteristic of ankylosing spondylitis blood.

Points on this clonotype: The antigen remains unidentified.

As the method for making TCR beta libraries, quantitative 5'-RACE with molecular barcodes was used. TCRdb independently ran MiXCR on the 5' RACE reads; one entry per CDR3 protein. This sample has 220,000 or so distinct CDR3 sequences, with roughly 18% found just once. From germline, CDR1 is SEHNR and CDR2 FQNEAQ (reference sequence). CDR3 length equals 15 residues. Trimming removed 4 bases from V and 2 bases from J, with 14 bases in between. V and J are TRBV7-9 and TRBJ1-2; D is perhaps TRBD1 (5 bases). Specimen: blood, either unsorted or a sorted T cell fraction (not recorded which). This TCR derives from a male donor with ankylosing spondylitis. The CDR3 reads CASSSRGGTNYGYTF. The CDR3 DNA reads TGTGCCAGCAGCTCCCGGGGGGGGACGAACTATGGCTACACCTTC.